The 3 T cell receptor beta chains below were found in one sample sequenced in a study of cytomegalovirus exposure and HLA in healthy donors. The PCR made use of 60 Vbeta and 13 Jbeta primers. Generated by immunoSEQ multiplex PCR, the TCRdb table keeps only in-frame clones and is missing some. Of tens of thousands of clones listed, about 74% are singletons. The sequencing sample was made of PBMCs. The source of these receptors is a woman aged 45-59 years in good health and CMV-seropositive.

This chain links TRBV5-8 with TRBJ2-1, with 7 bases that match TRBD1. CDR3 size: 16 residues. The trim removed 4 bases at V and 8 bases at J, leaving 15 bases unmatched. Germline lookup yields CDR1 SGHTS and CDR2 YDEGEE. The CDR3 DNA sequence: TGTGCCAGCAGCCTTTGGGCAGGGGGACCAGCGGATGAGCAGTTCTTC. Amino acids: CASSLWAGGPADEQFF.

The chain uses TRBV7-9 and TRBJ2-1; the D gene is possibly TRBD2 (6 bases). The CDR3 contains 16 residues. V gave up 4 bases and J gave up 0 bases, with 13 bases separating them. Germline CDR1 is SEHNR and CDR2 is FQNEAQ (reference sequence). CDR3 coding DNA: TGTGCCAGCAGCTCACCCGGGACTGCCTCCTACAATGAGCAGTTCTTC. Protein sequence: CASSSPGTASYNEQFF.

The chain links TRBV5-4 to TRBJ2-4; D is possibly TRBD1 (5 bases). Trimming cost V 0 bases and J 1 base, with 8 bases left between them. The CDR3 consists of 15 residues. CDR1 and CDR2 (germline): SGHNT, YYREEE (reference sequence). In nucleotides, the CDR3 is TGTGCCAGCAGCTTGGAACGACAGGCCAAAAACATTCAGTACTTC. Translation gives CASSLERQAKNIQYF. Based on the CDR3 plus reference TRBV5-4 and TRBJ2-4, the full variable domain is ETGVTQSPTHLIKTRGQQVTLRCSSQSGHNTVSWYQQALGQGPQFIFQYYREEENGRGNFPPRFSGLQFPNYSSELNVNALELDDSALYLCASSLERQAKNIQYFGAGTRLSVL.